The next 4 T cell receptor beta chains were all read from a single sample in a study of shared clonotypes between healthy human individuals (TCRdb year 2020). Libraries were prepared through the immunoSEQ multiplex PCR assay. TCRdb limited this immuneACCESS table to in-frame rearrangements with V and J called. A share of clones is missing; checked studies link under half to unresolved V genes, and the rest is unexplained. This sample holds some 2 million clones; approximately 94% were observed only once. Roughly 1.2% of the sample is held by the ten biggest clonotypes. CD8 naive samples consisted of CD45RO-negative cells that were positively selected for CCR7, yielding a CD45RA+CCR7+ population without TemRA cells. Sequencing was carried out using naive CD8+ T cells sorted from blood. Interpreted using the paper, the cell subset or site label stands for: CD45RA+CCR7+. Source of these receptors: a man aged 18 to 35 in good health.

The chain combines TRBV30 with TRBJ2-2, with D tentatively TRBD1 (5 bases). Germline CDR1 and CDR2: GTSNPN and SVGIG (reference sequence). V lost 0 bases, J lost 8 bases, and 16 bases lay in between. This CDR3 contains 15 residues. CDR3 sequence: CAWSVGATPGGELFF. The CDR3 DNA follows: TGTGCCTGGAGTGTAGGGGCCACCCCTGGAGGGGAGCTGTTTTTT.

The rearrangement uses TRBV2 and TRBJ2-3; 9 bases are shared with TRBD2. V shed 7 bases and J 3 bases; nucleotides not matched to a gene: 2. In germline, CDR1 is SNHLY, CDR2 FYNNEI. The CDR3 is made up of 13 amino acids. CDR3 coding DNA: TGTGCCAGCACCGGACTAGCGACAGATACGCAGTATTTT. Its translation is CASTGLATDTQYF.

The V and J genes are TRBV4-1 and TRBJ1-1; D is ambiguous. This CDR3 is 16 amino acids long. The V and J ends lost 1 base and 0 bases respectively, with 12 bases between them. Germline V lookup: CDR1 MGHRA, CDR2 YSYEKL. The CDR3 spells CASSQVGQAMNTEAFF. The CDR3 coding sequence is TGCGCCAGCAGCCAAGTCGGGCAGGCCATGAACACTGAAGCTTTCTTT.

J is TRBJ2-7 and V is TRBV14; the D gene could be TRBD1 or TRBD2 (5 bases each). The CDR3 runs to 14 residues. V lost 2 bases and J lost 5, with 13 bases in between. CDR1 and CDR2 (germline): SGHDN, FVKESK. The CDR3, as DNA: TGTGCCAGCAGCCAACTGGGGCTGGGGGACGAGCAGTACTTC. Its protein is CASSQLGLGDEQYF.